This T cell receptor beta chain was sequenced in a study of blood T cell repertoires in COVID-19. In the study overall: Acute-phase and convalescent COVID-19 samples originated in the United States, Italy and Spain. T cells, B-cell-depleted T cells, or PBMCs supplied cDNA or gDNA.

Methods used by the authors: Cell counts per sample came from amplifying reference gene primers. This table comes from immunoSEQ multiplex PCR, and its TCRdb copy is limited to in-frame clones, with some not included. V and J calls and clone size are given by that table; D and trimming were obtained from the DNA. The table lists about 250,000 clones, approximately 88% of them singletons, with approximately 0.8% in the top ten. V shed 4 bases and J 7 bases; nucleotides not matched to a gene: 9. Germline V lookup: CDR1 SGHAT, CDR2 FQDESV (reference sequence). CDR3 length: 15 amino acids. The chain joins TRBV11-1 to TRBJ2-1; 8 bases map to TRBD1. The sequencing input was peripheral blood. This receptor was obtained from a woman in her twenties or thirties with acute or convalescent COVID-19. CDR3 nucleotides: TGTGCCAGCAGCTCACGTGCAGGGGGCATAAATGAGCAGTTCTTC. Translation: CASSSRAGGINEQFF. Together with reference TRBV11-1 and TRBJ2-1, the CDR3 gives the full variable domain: EAEVAQSPRYKITEKSQAVAFWCDPISGHATLYWYRQILGQGPELLVQFQDESVVDDSQLPKDRFSAERLKGVDSTLKIQPAELGDSAMYLCASSSRAGGINEQFFGPGTRLTVL.